This TCR beta chain came from a study of blood T cell repertoires in COVID-19. The CDR3 sequence is 15 residues long. The V and J ends lost 2 bases and 2 bases respectively, with 10 bases between them. The V gene's germline CDR1 is MGHDK and CDR2 SYGVNS. TCRdb's table, derived via immunoSEQ multiplex PCR, lists solely in-frame clones and lacks some. This sample yields about 71,000 clones, of which 80% to 90% are seen a single time; about 8.9% belongs to the top ten. The sample comprised peripheral blood. This clonotype originated in a man between 45 and 60 years old with active COVID-19. The V and J genes are TRBV25-1 and TRBJ1-5; unclear D gene. CDR3 in amino acids: CASSENVGGNQPQHF. The CDR3 DNA is TGTGCCAGCAGTGAAAACGTCGGGGGCAATCAGCCCCAGCATTTT.